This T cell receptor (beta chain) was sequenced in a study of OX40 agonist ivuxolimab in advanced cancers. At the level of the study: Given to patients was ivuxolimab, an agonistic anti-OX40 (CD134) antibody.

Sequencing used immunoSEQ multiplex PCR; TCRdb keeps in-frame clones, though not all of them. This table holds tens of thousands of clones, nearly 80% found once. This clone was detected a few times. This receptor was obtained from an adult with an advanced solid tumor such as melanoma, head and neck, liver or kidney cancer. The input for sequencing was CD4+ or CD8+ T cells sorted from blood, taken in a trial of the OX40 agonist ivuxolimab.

CDR3 region: CASSPTAGAGHF. The CDR3 DNA sequence: TGTGCCAGCAGCCCAACGGCCGGTGCTGGGCATTTT. The chain carries TRBV2 and TRBJ1-5; unclear D gene. Germline assignment: CDR1 SNHLY and CDR2 FYNNEI. V lost 6 bases and J 15 bases, leaving 18 bases between the germline ends. The CDR3 extends over 12 amino acids. Looking up the rest from reference TRBV2 and TRBJ1-5 gives the full variable domain: EPEVTQTPSHQVTQMGQEVILRCVPISNHLYFYWYRQILGQKVEFLVSFYNNEISEKSEIFDDQFSVERPDGSNFTLKIRSTKLEDSAMYFCASSPTAGAGHFGDGTRLSIL.